One sample yielded the 32 T cell receptor beta chains listed below, sequenced in a study of T cell repertoires in cytomegalovirus infection. In TCRdb, the reads were re-called with MiXCR into one record per CDR3 protein. The sample records around 440,000 distinct CDR3 sequences, approximately 11% being singletons. The sample comprised PBMCs. The receptor source for this set is a human donor in good health (CMV status not recorded). Some clones in this sample may be carry-over from other donors' samples.

This clonotype was seen at least ten times. The chain couples TRBV12-3 or TRBV12-4 to TRBJ2-1, with TRBD2 identical over 9 bases. The V segment lost 1 base and the J segment 10 bases; nucleotides outside the gene matches: 8. The CDR3 has 15 amino acids. The CDR3, as DNA: TGTGCCAGCAGTTTAGAAGGCGGGGGGGCCTCCGAGCAGTTCTTC. Residues: CASSLEGGGASEQFF.

This clonotype has ten or more counts. The chain carries TRBV18 and TRBJ1-1, with 7 bases that match TRBD1. V was pared by 4 bases and J by 3 bases, with 5 bases of the junction left unmatched. The CDR3 extends over 14 amino acids. The germline gives CDR1 KGHSH, CDR2 LQKENI. The CDR3, as DNA: TGTGCCAGCTCACAGGGGGCGGGTGACACTGAAGCTTTCTTT. Its translation is CASSQGAGDTEAFF.

The CDR3 DNA reads TGTGCCAGCAGCCAGGTGGGTGGGGGGAGCACTGAAGCTTTCTTT. Translated, it gives CASSQVGGGSTEAFF. This chain uses TRBV7-6 with TRBJ1-1, with D tentatively TRBD1 (5 bases). The CDR3 extends over 15 amino acids. Germline CDR1 reads SGHVS; CDR2 reads FNYEAQ. Between the trimmed V and J ends, which lost 5 bases and 4 bases, there was a span of 17 bases.

For this clonotype: Just one base apart from a much larger clone, this may be a read error. The chain couples TRBV5-1 to TRBJ2-1; 11 nucleotides line up with TRBD2. Per the germline V gene, CDR1 is SGHRS and CDR2 is YFSETQ. CDR3 length: 17 amino acids. For the CDR3, the DNA is TGCGCCACCAGCCTAACTAGCGGGAGTTTAACAAGTGATGAGCAGTTCTTC. It translates to CATSLTSGSLTSDEQFF.

This clonotype was found many times. The V gene is TRBV19, the J gene TRBJ2-2; 16 bases line up with TRBD2. Looked up from germline, CDR1 is LNHDA and CDR2 is SQIVND (reference sequence). The ends lost 7 bases at V and 3 bases at J; junction bases unmatched: 5. The CDR3 spans 17 residues. CDR3: CASTGTSGRADTGELFF. In DNA form, the CDR3 reads TGTGCCAGTACCGGGACTAGCGGGAGGGCGGACACCGGGGAGCTGTTTTTT.

This clonotype was seen at least ten times. The CDR3 coding sequence is TGTGCCAGCAGCGAACTAGCGGGTTACAATGAGCAGTTCTTC. This translates into CASSELAGYNEQFF. J is TRBJ2-1 and V is TRBV28, with 9 positions matching TRBD2. CDR3 size: 14 residues. Germline V gives CDR1 MDHEN, CDR2 SYDVKM. The junction had 4 bases not matched to a gene; V was cut back by 6 bases and J by 4 bases.

V gene TRBV5-5 combines with J gene TRBJ2-1; D remains unclear. Germline values: CDR1 SGHKS, CDR2 YYEKEE (reference sequence). V lost 6 bases and J lost 5, with 15 bases in between. The CDR3 extends over 14 amino acids. This CDR3 reads CASTSSGFHNEQFF. In DNA, the CDR3 is TGTGCCAGCACCTCATCTGGGTTCCACAATGAGCAGTTCTTC.

The chain couples TRBV27 to TRBJ1-1; D gene ambiguous. The V gene lost 3 bases and the J gene lost 6 bases, with 11 bases spanning the gap. This CDR3 has 13 amino acids. Looked up from germline, CDR1 is MNHEY and CDR2 is SMNVEV (reference sequence). Here the CDR3 DNA reads TGTGCCAGCAGTTTTGGCCAGTTCGCTGAAGCTTTCTTT. This translates into CASSFGQFAEAFF.

In this sample, this clonotype turned up many times. The chain carries TRBV2 and TRBJ1-2; D gene ambiguous. The V end was cut by 7 bases, the J end by 8 bases, with 8 bases between. The germline V gene has CDR1 SNHLY and CDR2 FYNNEI. The CDR3 spans 10 residues. Written as DNA, the CDR3 is TGTGCCAGCAAGAGGGAAGGCTACACCTTC. Its translation: CASKREGYTF.

This chain links TRBV28 with TRBJ2-1; perhaps TRBD1 as D (6 bases). The CDR3 runs 13 residues. Trimming took off 7 bases at V and 5 bases at J, with 12 bases between the two ends. Germline CDR1 MDHEN, CDR2 SYDVKM. As DNA, the CDR3 is TGTGCCAGCACCTTGGGGGCCGACAATGAGCAGTTCTTC. This encodes CASTLGADNEQFF.

The V call is TRBV20-1, the J call TRBJ2-7, with TRBD2 identical over 9 bases. The V segment lost 2 bases and the J segment 7 bases; nucleotides outside the gene matches: 9. The CDR3 has 14 residues. Germline CDR1 DFQATT, CDR2 SNEGSKA (reference sequence). CDR3 coding DNA: TGCAGTGCTAGAAGGTCTAGCGGGGCCGGAGAGCAGTACTTC. Protein: CSARRSSGAGEQYF.

This clonotype was seen a few times. The chain joins TRBV3-1 to TRBJ1-3; D might be TRBD1 (6 bases). This CDR3 contains 15 residues. Trimming left V 2 bases short and J 1 base short, with 9 bases between. CDR1 and CDR2 (germline): LGHDT, YNNKEL (reference sequence). DNA of the CDR3: TGTGCCAGCAGCCAATCACAGGGATCTGGAAACACCATATATTTT. This sequence encodes CASSQSQGSGNTIYF.

This clonotype has just a few counts. This sequence joins TRBV18 and TRBJ1-4; D not certain. The V gene's germline CDR1 is KGHSH and CDR2 LQKENI. The V gene lost 1 base and the J gene lost 8 bases, with 11 bases spanning the gap. The CDR3 runs to 14 residues. The CDR3 loop is CASSPRVVTEKLFF. The CDR3 region has the DNA TGTGCCAGCTCACCACGAGTCGTTACGGAAAAACTGTTTTTT.

On this clonotype: A much larger clone lies one base from this, so it may be a read error. This rearrangement joins TRBV18 to TRBJ2-7; D possibly corresponds to TRBD1 (5 bases). Germline V gene sequence: CDR1 KGHSH, CDR2 LQKENI. This CDR3 comprises 13 residues. The ends were cut back, 2 bases at V and 7 bases at J, with 12 bases in the middle. In nucleotides, the CDR3 is TGTGCCAGCTCACCAGAAGGGGTATGGGAGCAGTACTTC. It encodes CASSPEGVWEQYF. Drawing the rest from reference TRBV18 and TRBJ2-7, the complete variable domain is NAGVMQNPRHLVRRRGQEARLRCSPMKGHSHVYWYRQLPEEGLKFMVYLQKENIIDESGMPKERFSAEFPKEGPSILRIQQVVRGDSAAYFCASSPEGVWEQYFGPGTRLTVT.

The sample holds many counts of this clonotype. The chain joins TRBV6-5 to TRBJ1-2, with a possible D match to TRBD1 (5 bases). V lost 2 bases and J 6 bases, leaving 19 bases between the germline ends. CDR1 is MNHEY, CDR2 SVGAGI, per germline. The CDR3 is 16 amino acids. CDR3 DNA sequence: TGTGCCAGCAGTTACCACCCCCTATCCGGGGCCGATGGCTACACCTTC. The encoded protein is CASSYHPLSGADGYTF.

The V gene is TRBV20-1, the J gene TRBJ2-3; 10 bases map to TRBD2. Germline V gene sequence: CDR1 DFQATT, CDR2 SNEGSKA (reference sequence). Trimming cost V 7 bases and J 0 bases; bases outside gene matches: 16. The CDR3 consists of 18 residues. CDR3 nucleotides: TGCAGTGTTTACGGAACTAGCGGGAAACCCGGAAGCACAGATACGCAGTATTTT. Translated: CSVYGTSGKPGSTDTQYF.

The V and J genes are TRBV20-1 and TRBJ1-2, with D perhaps matching TRBD1 (5 bases). Trimming shortened V by 0 bases and J by 6 bases, and 20 bases separated the two germline ends. The length of the CDR3 is 16 residues. Germline V gene lookup returns CDR1 DFQATT and CDR2 SNEGSKA (reference sequence). CDR3 DNA sequence: TGCAGTGCTAGAGATGGCGGGGCCCCTGCCCGGAATGGCTACACCTTC. Translating it yields CSARDGGAPARNGYTF.

This clonotype showed up many times. This chain joins TRBV6-2 or TRBV6-3 and TRBJ2-7; D remains ambiguous. Trimming took off 8 bases at V and 0 bases at J, with 8 bases between the two ends. CDR1 and CDR2 from the germline V gene are MNHEY and SVGEGT. The CDR3 consists of 12 residues. As DNA, the CDR3 is TGTGCCAGCTGTCAGAGCTCCTACGAGCAGTACTTC. Residues: CASCQSSYEQYF.

This clonotype was counted at least ten times. The rearrangement links TRBV11-2 to TRBJ1-4; possible D gene TRBD1, 6 bases. The germline V and J ends were trimmed by 5 bases and 5 bases, with 15 bases remaining between them. CDR1 SGHAT and CDR2 FQNNGV come from the germline V gene. The CDR3 sequence is 15 residues long. The CDR3 sequence is CASSAWGAMNEKLFF. CDR3 bases: TGTGCCAGCAGCGCCTGGGGGGCTATGAATGAAAAACTGTTTTTT.

This clonotype occurred many times. The gene calls are TRBV24-1 and TRBJ2-7; 7 nucleotides agree with TRBD1. The ends lost 7 bases at V and 0 bases at J; junction bases unmatched: 2. The germline gives CDR1 KGHDR, CDR2 SFDVKD. CDR3 length: 13 residues. This chain's CDR3 is CATRGTVSYEQYF. The DNA for the CDR3 is TGTGCCACCAGAGGGACAGTCTCCTACGAGCAGTACTTC.

This clonotype came up many times. The V call is TRBV5-4, the J call TRBJ2-4, with 8 positions matching TRBD2. Per germline, CDR1 SGHNT and CDR2 YYREEE (reference sequence). The CDR3 totals 14 residues. V was clipped by 3 bases and J by 3 bases; unmatched bases: 2. CDR3 sequence reads: CASSYGGGKNIQYF. DNA of the CDR3: TGTGCCAGCAGCTACGGGGGGGGCAAAAACATTCAGTACTTC.

The table lists this clonotype with many counts. V and J are TRBV18 and TRBJ2-2; 7 bases agree with TRBD2. The CDR3 has 17 amino acids. CDR1 KGHSH and CDR2 LQKENI come from the germline V gene. V shed 2 bases and J 1 base; nucleotides not matched to a gene: 7. CDR3 coding DNA: TGTGCCAGCTCACCAAGCTCACAGCGGGGGAACACCGGGGAGCTGTTTTTT. Its translation is CASSPSSQRGNTGELFF.

This clonotype was recorded many times. The rearrangement uses TRBV6-1 and TRBJ1-2; a weak D match, TRBD1 (6 bases). The CDR3 has 15 residues. V was trimmed by 6 bases and J by 1 base, leaving 15 bases between them. From germline, CDR1 is MNHNS and CDR2 SASEGT. The CDR3 sequence: CASSRGGGLNYGYTF. The CDR3 bases are TGTGCCAGCAGCCGTGGGGGGGGGCTTAACTATGGCTACACCTTC.

This clonotype was found many times. CDR3 in amino acids: CASSLSSGGFYEQYF. The CDR3 DNA is TGTGCCAGCAGTTTATCGTCCGGGGGCTTCTACGAGCAGTACTTC. The genes are TRBV28 and TRBJ2-7; perhaps D is TRBD1 or TRBD2 (6 bases each). The V and J ends lost 1 base and 3 bases respectively, with 13 bases between them. CDR1 and CDR2 from the germline V gene are MDHEN and SYDVKM. The CDR3 runs 15 residues.

The sample holds many counts of this clonotype. V gene TRBV11-2 combines with J gene TRBJ2-2, with 7 bases identical to TRBD1. Germline V gives CDR1 SGHAT, CDR2 FQNNGV. V trimming: 3 bases; J trimming: 1 base; junction bases outside the gene matches: 2. The CDR3 is 15 residues long. The DNA for the CDR3 is TGTGCCAGCAGCTTTTGGGACAGGAACACCGGGGAGCTGTTTTTT. The encoded protein is CASSFWDRNTGELFF.

This clonotype appeared many times. V and J are TRBV5-1 and TRBJ1-1; 7 bases are shared with TRBD1. Germline values: CDR1 SGHRS, CDR2 YFSETQ. This CDR3 is 13 amino acids long. Unmatched junction bases numbered 0, after V lost 4 bases and J lost 0 bases. The CDR3: CASSGTVNTEAFF. CDR3 bases: TGCGCCAGCAGCGGGACAGTGAACACTGAAGCTTTCTTT.

The rearrangement joins TRBV29-1 to TRBJ2-7; 9 bases are a match to TRBD2. Germline CDR1 reads SQVTM; CDR2 reads ANQGSEA. J lost 0 bases, V lost 7 bases, and 7 bases had no gene match. There are 14 residues in the CDR3. The CDR3 sequence: CSAFSGRSSYEQYF. CDR3 DNA sequence: TGCAGCGCCTTTAGCGGGAGAAGCTCCTACGAGCAGTACTTC.

This clonotype was counted at least ten times. The chain is built from TRBV7-6 and TRBJ1-1, with TRBD1 matching 8 bases. The CDR3 extends over 15 amino acids. Germline trimming cut 3 bases from V and 0 bases from J; bases unmatched to any gene: 3. Germline assignment: CDR1 SGHVS and CDR2 FNYEAQ. CDR3 sequence: CASSLPDRVNTEAFF. The CDR3 DNA reads TGTGCCAGCAGCTTGCCGGACAGGGTGAACACTGAAGCTTTCTTT.

This clonotype has more than one count but fewer than ten. The rearrangement links TRBV20-1 to TRBJ2-7, with TRBD2 as a possible D gene (6 bases). The V and J ends lost 3 bases and 1 base respectively, with 7 bases between them. This CDR3 region has 12 residues. Germline assignment: CDR1 DFQATT and CDR2 SNEGSKA (reference sequence). The CDR3 is CSASAGSYEQYF. For the CDR3, the DNA is TGCAGTGCTAGTGCGGGATCCTACGAGCAGTACTTC.

This clonotype was counted many times. This sequence joins TRBV10-3 and TRBJ1-5; D is unclear. CDR1 and CDR2 (germline): ENHRY, SYGVKD. V was trimmed by 0 bases and J by 0 bases, leaving 18 bases between them. The length of the CDR3 is 19 residues. The CDR3 DNA is TGTGCCATCAGTGAGTCGACCTTAGGACTCGGGTTTAGCAATCAGCCCCAGCATTTT. Its translation is CAISESTLGLGFSNQPQHF.

This clonotype was observed many times. This sequence joins TRBV7-2 and TRBJ1-2, with a possible D match to TRBD1 (5 bases). CDR1 and CDR2 from the germline V gene are SGHTA and FQGNSA. V lost 3 bases, J lost 6 bases, and 11 bases lay in between. The CDR3 loop spans 13 amino acids. CDR3 coding DNA: TGTGCCAGCAGCTTGGGGCAGAAGGATGGCTACACCTTC. Encoded protein: CASSLGQKDGYTF.

This clonotype has a count of ten or more. This chain links TRBV5-6 with TRBJ1-2; 8 bases line up with TRBD1. V lost 0 bases and J lost 6; bases outside the gene matches: 10. The germline V gene encodes CDR1 SGHDT and CDR2 YYEEEE. This CDR3 spans 16 amino acids. The CDR3 nucleotides are TGTGCCAGCAGCTTGGGACTCCGACAGGGGAAGGATGGCTACACCTTC. Translation gives CASSLGLRQGKDGYTF.